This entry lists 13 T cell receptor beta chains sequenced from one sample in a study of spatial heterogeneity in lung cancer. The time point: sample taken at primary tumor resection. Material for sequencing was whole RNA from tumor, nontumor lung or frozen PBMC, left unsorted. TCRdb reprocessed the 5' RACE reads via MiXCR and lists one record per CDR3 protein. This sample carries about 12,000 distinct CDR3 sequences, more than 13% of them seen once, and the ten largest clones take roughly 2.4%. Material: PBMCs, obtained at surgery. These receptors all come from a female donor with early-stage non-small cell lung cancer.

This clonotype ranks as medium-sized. CDR3 sequence reads: CSVERGAYTF. The CDR3, as DNA: TGCAGCGTTGAACGCGGAGCCTACACCTTC. The chain joins TRBV29-1 to TRBJ1-2, with D hard to call. The CDR3 has 10 amino acids. Germline CDR1 SQVTM, CDR2 ANQGSEA. Trimming took off 2 bases at V and 10 bases at J, with 8 bases between the two ends.

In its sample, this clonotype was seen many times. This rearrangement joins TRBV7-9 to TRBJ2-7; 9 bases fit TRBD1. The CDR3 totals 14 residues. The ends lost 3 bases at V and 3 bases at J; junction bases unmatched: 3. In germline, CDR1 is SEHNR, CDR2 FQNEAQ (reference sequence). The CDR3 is CASSFGQGFYEQYF. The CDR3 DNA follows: TGTGCCAGCAGCTTCGGACAGGGGTTCTACGAGCAGTACTTC.

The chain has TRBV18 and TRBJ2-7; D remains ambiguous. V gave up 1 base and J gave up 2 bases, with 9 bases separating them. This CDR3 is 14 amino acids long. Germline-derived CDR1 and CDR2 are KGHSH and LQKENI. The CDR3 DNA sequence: TGTGCCAGCTCACCACGGAACGGAGCCTACGAGCAGTACTTC. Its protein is CASSPRNGAYEQYF.

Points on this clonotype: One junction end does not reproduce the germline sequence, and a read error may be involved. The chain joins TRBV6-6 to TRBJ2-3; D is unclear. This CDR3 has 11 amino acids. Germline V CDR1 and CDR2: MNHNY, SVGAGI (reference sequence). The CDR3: CASSSTDTRYF. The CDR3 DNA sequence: TGTGCCTCCAGTAGCACAGATACGCGGTATTTT.

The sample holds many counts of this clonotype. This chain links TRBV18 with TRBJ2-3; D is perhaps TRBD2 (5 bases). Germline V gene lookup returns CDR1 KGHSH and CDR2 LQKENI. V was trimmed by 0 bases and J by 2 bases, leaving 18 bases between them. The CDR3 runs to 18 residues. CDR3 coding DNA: TGTGCCAGCTCACCACCGGGAGTCCGCGCGTCGATCACAGATACGCAGTATTTT. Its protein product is CASSPPGVRASITDTQYF.

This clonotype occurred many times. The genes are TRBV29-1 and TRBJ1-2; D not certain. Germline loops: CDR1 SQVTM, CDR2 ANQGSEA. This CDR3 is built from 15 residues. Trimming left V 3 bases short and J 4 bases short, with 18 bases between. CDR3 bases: TGCAGCGTTGAGTGGGCAGACCTCTTTACCTATGGCTACACCTTC. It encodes CSVEWADLFTYGYTF. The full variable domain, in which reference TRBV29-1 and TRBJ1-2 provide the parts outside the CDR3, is SAVISQKPSRDICQRGTSLTIQCQVDSQVTMMFWYRQQPGQSLTLIATANQGSEATYESGFVIDKFPISRPNLTFSTLTVSNMSPEDSSIYLCSVEWADLFTYGYTFGSGTRLTVV.

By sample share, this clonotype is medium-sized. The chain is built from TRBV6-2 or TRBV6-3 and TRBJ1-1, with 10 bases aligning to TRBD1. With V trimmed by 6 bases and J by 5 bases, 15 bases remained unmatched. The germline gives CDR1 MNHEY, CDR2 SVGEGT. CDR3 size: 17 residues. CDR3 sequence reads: CASRINPGTGERTEAFF. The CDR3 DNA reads TGTGCCAGCAGAATCAACCCCGGGACAGGGGAGAGGACTGAAGCTTTCTTT.

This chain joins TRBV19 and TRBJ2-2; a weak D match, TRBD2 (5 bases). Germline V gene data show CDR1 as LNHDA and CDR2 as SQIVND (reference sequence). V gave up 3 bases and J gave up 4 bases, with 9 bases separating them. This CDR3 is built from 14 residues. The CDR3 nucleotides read TGTGCCAGTAGTATCGGGCTAGCCACCGGGGAGCTGTTTTTT. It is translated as CASSIGLATGELFF.

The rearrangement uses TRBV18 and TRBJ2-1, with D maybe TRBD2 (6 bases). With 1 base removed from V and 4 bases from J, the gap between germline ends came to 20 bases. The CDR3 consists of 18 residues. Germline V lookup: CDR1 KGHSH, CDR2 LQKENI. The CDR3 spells CASSPRSSAGSKYNEQFF. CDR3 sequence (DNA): TGTGCCAGCTCACCACGCTCATCGGCGGGATCTAAGTACAATGAGCAGTTCTTC.

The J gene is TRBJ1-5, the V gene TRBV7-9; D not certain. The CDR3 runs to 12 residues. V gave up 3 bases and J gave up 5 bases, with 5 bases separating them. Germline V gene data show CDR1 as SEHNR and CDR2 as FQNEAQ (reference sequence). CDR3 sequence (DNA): TGTGCCAGCAGCTTTCCAGATCAGCCCCAGCATTTT. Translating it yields CASSFPDQPQHF.

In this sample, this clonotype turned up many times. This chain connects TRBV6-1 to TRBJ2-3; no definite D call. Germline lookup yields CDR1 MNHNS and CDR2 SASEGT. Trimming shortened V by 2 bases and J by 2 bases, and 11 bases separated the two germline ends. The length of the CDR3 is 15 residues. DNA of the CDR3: TGTGCCAGCAGTGAAAGACATGCCCACACAGATACGCAGTATTTT. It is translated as CASSERHAHTDTQYF.

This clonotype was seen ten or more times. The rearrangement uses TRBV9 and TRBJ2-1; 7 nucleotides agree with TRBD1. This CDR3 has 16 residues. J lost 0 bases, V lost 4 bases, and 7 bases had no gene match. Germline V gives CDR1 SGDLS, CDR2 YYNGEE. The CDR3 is CASSTTGSVSYNEQFF. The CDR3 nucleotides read TGTGCCAGCAGCACGACAGGGTCTGTCTCCTACAATGAGCAGTTCTTC.

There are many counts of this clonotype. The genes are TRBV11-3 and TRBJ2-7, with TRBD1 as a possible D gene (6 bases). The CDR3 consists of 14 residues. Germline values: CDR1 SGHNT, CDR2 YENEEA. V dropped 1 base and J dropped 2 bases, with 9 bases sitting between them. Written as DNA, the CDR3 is TGTGCCAGCAGCTTAGGGGGACATCCCTACGAGCAGTACTTC. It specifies CASSLGGHPYEQYF.